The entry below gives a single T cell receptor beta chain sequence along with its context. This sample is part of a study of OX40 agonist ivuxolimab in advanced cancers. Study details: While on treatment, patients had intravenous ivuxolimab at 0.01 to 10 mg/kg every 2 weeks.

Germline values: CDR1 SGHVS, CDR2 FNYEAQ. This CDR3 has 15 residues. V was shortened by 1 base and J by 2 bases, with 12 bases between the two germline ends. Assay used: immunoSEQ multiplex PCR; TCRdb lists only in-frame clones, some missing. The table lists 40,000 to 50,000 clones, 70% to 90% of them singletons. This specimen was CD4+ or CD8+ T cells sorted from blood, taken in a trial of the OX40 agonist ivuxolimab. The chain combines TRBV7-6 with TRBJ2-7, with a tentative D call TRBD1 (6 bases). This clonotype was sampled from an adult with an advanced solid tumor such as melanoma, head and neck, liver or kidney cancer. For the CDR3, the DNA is TGTGCCAGCAGCTTAGAGGGGACAAGAACCTACGAGCAGTACTTC. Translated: CASSLEGTRTYEQYF.